Shown below are 15 T cell receptor beta chains from a single sample sequenced in a study of cytomegalovirus exposure and HLA in healthy donors. A multiplex PCR was run with 60 Vbeta primers and 13 Jbeta primers. TCRdb keeps only in-frame clones here, not all; method: immunoSEQ multiplex PCR. The data contain approximately 85,000 clones, around 62% of them singletons. Sequencing was done on a sample of PBMCs. The receptors come from a woman aged 25-40 years in good health and CMV-seropositive.

V and J are TRBV5-1 and TRBJ1-3, with a tentative D call TRBD1 (6 bases). Germline V gives CDR1 SGHRS, CDR2 YFSETQ. The CDR3 is 14 amino acids. Trimming pared 2 bases from V and 0 bases from J, leaving 6 bases between. CDR3 sequence (DNA): TGCGCCAGCAGCTTACAGGGCTCTGGAAACACCATATATTTT. This codes for CASSLQGSGNTIYF.

CDR3 sequence: CASSPTSGATSEQFF. CDR3 in DNA: TGTGCCAGCAGTCCGACTAGCGGGGCCACGTCGGAGCAGTTCTTC. The chain recombines TRBV6-5 with TRBJ2-1; 11 bases map to TRBD2. The CDR3 runs 15 residues. Trimming took 5 bases from V and 10 from J; bases not matched to a gene: 10. Looked up from germline, CDR1 is MNHEY and CDR2 is SVGAGI.

The V gene is TRBV4-1, the J gene TRBJ1-1; possible D gene TRBD1, 6 bases. The CDR3 contains 14 residues. Germline lookup yields CDR1 MGHRA and CDR2 YSYEKL. The V end was cut by 3 bases, the J end by 8 bases, with 16 bases between. The CDR3 DNA reads TGCGCCAGCAGCCAGTTAACAGGGACGGGGGAAGCTTTCTTT. This gives the protein CASSQLTGTGEAFF.

The V call is TRBV5-4, the J call TRBJ1-2; 7 nucleotides line up with TRBD1. There are 11 residues in the CDR3. The trim removed 4 bases at V and 9 bases at J, leaving 3 bases unmatched. Germline V gene data show CDR1 as SGHNT and CDR2 as YYREEE (reference sequence). CDR3 nucleotide sequence: TGTGCCAGCAGCGGGGGACAGCGCTACACCTTC. Translated: CASSGGQRYTF.

The genes are TRBV5-1 and TRBJ1-4; maybe TRBD1 (5 bases). CDR3 length: 15 residues. Germline assignment: CDR1 SGHRS and CDR2 YFSETQ. V shed 0 bases and J shed 7 bases, with 13 bases lying between them. DNA for the CDR3: TGCGCCAGCAGCTTGGCCGGGGGTTTAGGTGAAAAACTGTTTTTT. Translation gives CASSLAGGLGEKLFF. Looking up the rest from reference TRBV5-1 and TRBJ1-4 gives the full variable domain: KAGVTQTPRYLIKTRGQQVTLSCSPISGHRSVSWYQQTPGQGLQFLFEYFSETQRNKGNFPGRFSGRQFSNSRSEMNVSTLELGDSALYLCASSLAGGLGEKLFFGSGTQLSVL.

This clone was counted a few times. The gene calls are TRBV18 and TRBJ2-6; D gene ambiguous. Deletions cut 0 bases from V and 0 bases from J, with 6 bases between. The length of the CDR3 is 16 residues. CDR1 is KGHSH and CDR2 is LQKENI in the germline V gene. The DNA of the CDR3 is TGTGCCAGCTCACCACCAAACTTCTCTGGGGCCAACGTCCTGACTTTC. Its translation is CASSPPNFSGANVLTF.

This chain uses TRBV5-6 with TRBJ1-2; a possible D gene is TRBD1 (6 bases). CDR3 size: 13 residues. V was trimmed by 4 bases and J by 11 bases, leaving 18 bases between them. Germline assignment: CDR1 SGHDT and CDR2 YYEEEE. The CDR3, as DNA: TGTGCCAGCAGCCTGGGGGGCTCGGTTCCGTACACCTTC. This sequence encodes CASSLGGSVPYTF. The full variable domain, its missing parts supplied by reference TRBV5-6 and TRBJ1-2, is DAGVTQSPTHLIKTRGQQVTLRCSPKSGHDTVSWYQQALGQGPQFIFQYYEEEERQRGNFPDRFSGHQFPNYSSELNVNALLLGDSALYLCASSLGGSVPYTFGSGTRLTVV.

This chain joins TRBV2 and TRBJ1-5, with unresolved D. Germline values: CDR1 SNHLY, CDR2 FYNNEI. V lost 3 bases and J lost 0, with 6 bases in between. The CDR3 runs 14 residues. The CDR3 region has the DNA TGTGCCAGCAGTGACAGATATAGCAATCAGCCCCAGCATTTT. This sequence encodes CASSDRYSNQPQHF.

A note on this clone: Mismatch with germline at one junction end may stem from a read error. The genes are TRBV28 and TRBJ1-2; 10 nucleotides match TRBD1. This CDR3 contains 14 residues. Per germline, CDR1 MDHEN and CDR2 SYDVKM. CDR3 in DNA: TGTGCCAGCAGACGACAGGGGGCTTACTATGGCTACCCCTTC. The encoded protein is CASRRQGAYYGYPF.

V gene TRBV5-5 combines with J gene TRBJ2-2; D not certain. Germline loops: CDR1 SGHKS, CDR2 YYEKEE (reference sequence). V was clipped by 4 bases and J by 4 bases, with 8 bases between them. The CDR3 consists of 13 residues. CDR3 DNA: TGTGCCAGCAGCGTCGGGTTCACCGGGGAGCTGTTTTTT. Its protein product is CASSVGFTGELFF. Based on the CDR3 plus reference TRBV5-5 and TRBJ2-2, the full variable domain is DAGVTQSPTHLIKTRGQQVTLRCSPISGHKSVSWYQQVLGQGPQFIFQYYEKEERGRGNFPDRFSARQFPNYSSELNVNALLLGDSALYLCASSVGFTGELFFGEGSRLTVL.

The J gene is TRBJ1-4, the V gene TRBV19; 7 bases agree with TRBD1. J gave up 4 bases and V 5 bases, and 7 bases lay outside the gene matches. CDR1 is LNHDA, CDR2 SQIVND, per germline (reference sequence). The CDR3 extends over 15 amino acids. The CDR3 nucleotides are TGTGCCAGTAGTCTTAGGGACAGCGTTAATGAAAAACTGTTTTTT. Its protein is CASSLRDSVNEKLFF.

V is TRBV14 and J is TRBJ1-4; 7 nucleotides agree with TRBD1. Germline V lookup: CDR1 SGHDN, CDR2 FVKESK. Germline trimming cut 0 bases from V and 8 bases from J; bases unmatched to any gene: 6. This CDR3 spans 15 amino acids. The CDR3 sequence is CASSQDQGVGEKLFF. In nucleotides, the CDR3 is TGTGCCAGCAGCCAAGATCAGGGGGTTGGCGAAAAACTGTTTTTT.

The V gene is TRBV27, the J gene TRBJ2-4; D is unclear. Germline CDR1 and CDR2: MNHEY and SMNVEV (reference sequence). V lost 5 bases and J lost 0, with 5 bases in between. The CDR3 length is 13 residues. The CDR3 DNA follows: TGTGCCAGCAGTCAACTAGCCAAAAACATTCAGTACTTC. Translation gives CASSQLAKNIQYF.

This chain links TRBV6-1 with TRBJ1-6; D is ambiguous. Trimming took off 3 bases at V and 0 bases at J, with 3 bases between the two ends. Germline V CDR1 and CDR2: MNHNS, SASEGT. This CDR3 region has 14 residues. The CDR3 DNA sequence: TGTGCCAGCAGTGATAGCTCCTATAATTCACCCCTCCACTTT. It specifies CASSDSSYNSPLHF.

The chain joins TRBV7-2 to TRBJ2-5; 10 bases are shared with TRBD1. The DNA end favors TRBJ2-7, so the J call may be wrong. The CDR3 covers 14 residues. Germline V CDR1 and CDR2: SGHTA, FQGNSA. In nucleotides, the CDR3 is TGTGCCAGCAGTAATGGACAGGGGGCCTACGAGCAGTACTTC. It is translated as CASSNGQGAYEQYF.